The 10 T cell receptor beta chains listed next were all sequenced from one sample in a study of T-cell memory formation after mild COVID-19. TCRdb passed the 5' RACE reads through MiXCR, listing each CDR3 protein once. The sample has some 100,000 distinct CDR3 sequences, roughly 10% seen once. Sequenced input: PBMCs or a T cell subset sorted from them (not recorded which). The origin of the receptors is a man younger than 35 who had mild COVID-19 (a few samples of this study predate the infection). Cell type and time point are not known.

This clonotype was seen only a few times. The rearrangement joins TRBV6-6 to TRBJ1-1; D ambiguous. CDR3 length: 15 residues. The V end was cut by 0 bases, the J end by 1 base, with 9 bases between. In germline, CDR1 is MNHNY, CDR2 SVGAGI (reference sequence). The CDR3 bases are TGTGCCAGCAGTTACTCTGAGGCAGGGAACACTGAAGCTTTCTTT. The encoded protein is CASSYSEAGNTEAFF.

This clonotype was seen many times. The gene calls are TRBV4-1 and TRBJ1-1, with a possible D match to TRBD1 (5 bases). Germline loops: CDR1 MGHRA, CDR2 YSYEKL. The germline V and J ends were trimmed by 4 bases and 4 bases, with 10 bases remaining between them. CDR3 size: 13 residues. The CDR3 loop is CASSPTGGTEAFF. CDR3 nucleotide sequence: TGCGCCAGCAGCCCGACGGGGGGCACTGAAGCTTTCTTT.

The CDR3 reads CASSPVLGGSYNEQFF. CDR3 DNA: TGTGCCAGCAGCCCGGTCCTAGGCGGGTCCTACAATGAGCAGTTCTTC. This chain connects TRBV7-9 to TRBJ2-1; the D gene is possibly TRBD2 (5 bases). Trimming took 5 bases from V and 1 from J, leaving 15 bases between them. Looked up from germline, CDR1 is SEHNR and CDR2 is FQNEAQ (reference sequence). This CDR3 comprises 16 residues.

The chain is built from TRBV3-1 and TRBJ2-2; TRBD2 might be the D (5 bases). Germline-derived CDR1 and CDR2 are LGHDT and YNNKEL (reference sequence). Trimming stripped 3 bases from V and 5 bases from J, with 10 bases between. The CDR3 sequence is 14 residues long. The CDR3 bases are TGTGCCAGCAGCCAGGGAGTAGGGACCGGGGAGCTGTTTTTT. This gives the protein CASSQGVGTGELFF.

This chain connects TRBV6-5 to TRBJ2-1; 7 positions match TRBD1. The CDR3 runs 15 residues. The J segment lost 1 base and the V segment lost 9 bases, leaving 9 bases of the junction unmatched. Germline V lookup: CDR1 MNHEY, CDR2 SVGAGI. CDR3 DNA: TGTGCCAGTTATGGACAGGCAGGGTCCTACAATGAGCAGTTCTTC. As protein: CASYGQAGSYNEQFF.

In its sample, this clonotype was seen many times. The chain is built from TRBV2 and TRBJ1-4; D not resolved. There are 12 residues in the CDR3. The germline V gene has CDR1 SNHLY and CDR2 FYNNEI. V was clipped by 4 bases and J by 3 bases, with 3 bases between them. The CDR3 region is CASSGANEKLFF. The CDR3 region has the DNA TGTGCCAGCAGTGGTGCTAATGAAAAACTGTTTTTT.

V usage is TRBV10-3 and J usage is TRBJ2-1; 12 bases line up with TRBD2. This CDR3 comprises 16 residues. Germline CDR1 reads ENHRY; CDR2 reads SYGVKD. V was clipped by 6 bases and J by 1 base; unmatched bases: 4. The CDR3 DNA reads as TGTGCCATCAGCCTAGCGGGGGGGAGGTCCTACAATGAGCAGTTCTTC. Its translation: CAISLAGGRSYNEQFF.

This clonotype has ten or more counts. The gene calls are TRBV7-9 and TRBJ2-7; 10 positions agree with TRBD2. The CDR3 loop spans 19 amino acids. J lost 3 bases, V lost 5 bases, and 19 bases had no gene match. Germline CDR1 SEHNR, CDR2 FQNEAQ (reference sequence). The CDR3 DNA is TGTGCCAGCAGCCTCAGGGGGCCTTGGGCTAGCGGGGGATACTACGAGCAGTACTTC. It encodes CASSLRGPWASGGYYEQYF. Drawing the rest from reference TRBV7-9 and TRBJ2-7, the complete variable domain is DTGVSQNPRHKITKRGQNVTFRCDPISEHNRLYWYRQTLGQGPEFLTYFQNEAQLEKSRLLSDRFSAERPKGSFSTLEIQRTEQGDSAMYLCASSLRGPWASGGYYEQYFGPGTRLTVT.

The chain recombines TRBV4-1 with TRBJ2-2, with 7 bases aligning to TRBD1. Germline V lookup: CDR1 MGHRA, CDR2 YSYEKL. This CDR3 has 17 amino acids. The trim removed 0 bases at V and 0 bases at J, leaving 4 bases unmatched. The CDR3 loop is CASSQDPGTANTGELFF. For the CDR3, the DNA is TGCGCCAGCAGCCAAGATCCCGGGACAGCGAACACCGGGGAGCTGTTTTTT.

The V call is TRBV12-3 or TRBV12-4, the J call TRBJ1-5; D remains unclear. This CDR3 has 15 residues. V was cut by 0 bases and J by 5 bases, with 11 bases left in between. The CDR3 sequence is CASSLAGANHQPQHF. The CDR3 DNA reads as TGTGCCAGCAGTTTAGCGGGCGCTAACCATCAGCCCCAGCATTTT.